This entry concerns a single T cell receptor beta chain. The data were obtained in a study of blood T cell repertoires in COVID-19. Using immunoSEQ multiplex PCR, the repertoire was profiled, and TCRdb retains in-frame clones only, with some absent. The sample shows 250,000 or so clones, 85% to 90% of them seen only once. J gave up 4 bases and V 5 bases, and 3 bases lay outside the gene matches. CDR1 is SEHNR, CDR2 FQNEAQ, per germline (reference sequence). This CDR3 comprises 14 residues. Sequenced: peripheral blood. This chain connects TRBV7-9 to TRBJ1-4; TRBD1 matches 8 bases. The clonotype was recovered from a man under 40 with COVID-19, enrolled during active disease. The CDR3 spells CASSGTGVNEKLFF. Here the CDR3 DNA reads TGTGCCAGCAGCGGGACAGGAGTTAATGAAAAACTGTTTTTT. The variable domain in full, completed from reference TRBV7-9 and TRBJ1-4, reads DTGVSQNPRHKITKRGQNVTFRCDPISEHNRLYWYRQTLGQGPEFLTYFQNEAQLEKSRLLSDRFSAERPKGSFSTLEIQRTEQGDSAMYLCASSGTGVNEKLFFGSGTQLSVL.